The 31 T cell receptor beta chains given below trace back to one sample, sequenced in a study of CD8+ T cells in alopecia areata. TCR sequencing used cDNA made by reverse transcription of extracted RNA. Using immunoSEQ multiplex PCR, the repertoire was profiled, and TCRdb retains in-frame clones only, with some absent. The table includes around 200,000 clones, almost 65% detected once. Sequenced material: CD4+ T cells sorted from blood, taken at week 0. The receptors were sampled from a human donor with alopecia areata.

The rearrangement joins TRBV5-1 to TRBJ2-6; D possibly corresponds to TRBD2 (6 bases). From germline, CDR1 is SGHRS and CDR2 YFSETQ. The ends were cut back, 3 bases at V and 0 bases at J, with 13 bases in the middle. This CDR3 has 17 amino acids. CDR3 loop: CASSYGRTTSGANVLTF. The CDR3 coding sequence is TGCGCCAGCAGCTATGGACGGACTACCTCTGGGGCCAACGTCCTGACTTTC.

This chain uses TRBV30 with TRBJ1-1, with D perhaps TRBD1 (5 bases). The ends were cut back, 2 bases at V and 5 bases at J, with 9 bases in the middle. CDR1 is GTSNPN and CDR2 is SVGIG in the germline V gene (reference sequence). CDR3 size: 12 residues. CDR3 amino acids: CAWSKGRTEAFF. The CDR3 DNA follows: TGTGCCTGGAGTAAGGGGAGGACTGAAGCTTTCTTT.

V is TRBV7-2 and J is TRBJ1-1, with 8 bases matching TRBD1. CDR1 is SGHTA and CDR2 is FQGNSA in the germline V gene. The CDR3 loop spans 16 amino acids. J was trimmed by 1 base and V by 5 bases; bases with no gene match: 9. The CDR3 bases are TGTGCCAGCAGCACCACAGGGGGAGGCGGGAACACTGAAGCTTTCTTT. This translates into CASSTTGGGGNTEAFF.

This clone was detected a few times. J is TRBJ2-3 and V is TRBV19; TRBD2 matches at 7 bases. J was trimmed by 2 bases and V by 8 bases; bases with no gene match: 10. The CDR3 loop spans 15 amino acids. Germline V lookup: CDR1 LNHDA, CDR2 SQIVND (reference sequence). This chain's CDR3 is CASGTQAGSTDTQYF. CDR3 DNA: TGTGCCAGTGGTACGCAAGCGGGGTCCACAGATACGCAGTATTTT. Based on the CDR3 plus reference TRBV19 and TRBJ2-3, the full variable domain is DGGITQSPKYLFRKEGQNVTLSCEQNLNHDAMYWYRQDPGQGLRLIYYSQIVNDFQKGDIAEGYSVSREKKESFPLTVTSAQKNPTAFYLCASGTQAGSTDTQYFGPGTRLTVL.

On this clone: Other DNA variants within this sample encode the same CDR3. The V call is TRBV10-3, the J call TRBJ2-7; D is uncertain. This CDR3 is built from 12 residues. Germline V gene data show CDR1 as ENHRY and CDR2 as SYGVKD. With 3 bases removed from V and 0 bases from J, the gap between germline ends came to 3 bases. CDR3 residues: CAISDSSYEQYF. The CDR3 bases are TGTGCCATCAGTGACAGCTCCTACGAGCAGTACTTC.

As to this clone: In the same sample, other DNA sequences code for this CDR3. This sequence joins TRBV29-1 and TRBJ1-1; TRBD1 is a possible D gene (6 bases). Germline assignment: CDR1 SQVTM and CDR2 ANQGSEA. The CDR3 length is 13 residues. Between the trimmed V and J ends, which lost 1 base and 6 bases, there was a span of 12 bases. The CDR3 coding sequence is TGCAGCGTTGAAGGGCTGGGGGGGCCTGAAGCTTTCTTT. Translation: CSVEGLGGPEAFF.

CDR3 amino acids: CAWSWAGGNQPQHF. CDR3 bases: TGTGCCTGGAGTTGGGCAGGGGGCAATCAGCCCCAGCATTTT. The chain joins TRBV30 to TRBJ1-5; weak D call: TRBD1 (6 bases). Trimming cost V 2 bases and J 2 bases, with 10 bases left between them. This CDR3 comprises 14 residues. CDR1 is GTSNPN and CDR2 is SVGIG in the germline V gene (reference sequence).

The chain links TRBV7-2 to TRBJ1-5; 12 bases agree with TRBD1. The junction had 11 bases not matched to a gene; V was cut back by 6 bases and J by 2 bases. The CDR3 totals 18 residues. The germline CDR1 and CDR2 sequences are SGHTA and FQGNSA. This chain's CDR3 is CASSPGTGGPKGNQPQHF. Written as DNA, the CDR3 is TGTGCCAGCAGTCCCGGGACAGGGGGCCCTAAGGGCAATCAGCCCCAGCATTTT.

The V call is TRBV29-1, the J call TRBJ1-2; TRBD1 matches at 11 bases. V dropped 8 bases and J dropped 7; count of bases not matched to a gene: 9. The germline CDR1 and CDR2 sequences are SQVTM and ANQGSEA. The CDR3 length is 13 residues. The CDR3 region is CSSTAGTGGGYTF. As DNA, the CDR3 is TGCAGCTCCACGGCCGGGACAGGGGGTGGCTACACCTTC. The variable domain in full, completed from reference TRBV29-1 and TRBJ1-2, reads SAVISQKPSRDICQRGTSLTIQCQVDSQVTMMFWYRQQPGQSLTLIATANQGSEATYESGFVIDKFPISRPNLTFSTLTVSNMSPEDSSIYLCSSTAGTGGGYTFGSGTRLTVV.

The rearrangement joins TRBV7-7 to TRBJ2-7; D perhaps matches TRBD1 (5 bases). In germline, CDR1 is SSHAT, CDR2 FNYEAQ (reference sequence). The CDR3 is 14 amino acids. The V end was cut by 5 bases, the J end by 2 bases, with 13 bases between. The CDR3 coding sequence is TGTGCCAGCAGCCCAGGGTCGACTCCCTACGAGCAGTACTTC. It encodes CASSPGSTPYEQYF.

The J gene is TRBJ1-5, the V gene TRBV4-2; TRBD1 might be the D (6 bases). The germline V and J ends were trimmed by 3 bases and 11 bases, with 14 bases remaining between them. Looked up from germline, CDR1 is LGHNA and CDR2 is YNFKEQ. This CDR3 comprises 13 residues. CDR3 loop: CASSQYREGAQHF. The CDR3, as DNA: TGTGCCAGCAGCCAGTACAGGGAAGGGGCCCAGCATTTT.

The CDR3 region has the DNA TGTGCCAGCAGCCCCGTCGGCGGCACCGGGGAGCTGTTTTTT. It yields the protein CASSPVGGTGELFF. This chain connects TRBV9 to TRBJ2-2; D is undetermined. Between the trimmed V and J ends, which lost 4 bases and 4 bases, there was a span of 11 bases. The CDR3 covers 14 residues. Per the germline V gene, CDR1 is SGDLS and CDR2 is YYNGEE.

This clone was detected once. The gene calls are TRBV20-1 and TRBJ1-2; D not certain. The CDR3 runs to 10 residues. V dropped 3 bases and J dropped 7 bases, with 6 bases sitting between them. The V gene's germline CDR1 is DFQATT and CDR2 SNEGSKA (reference sequence). Written as DNA, the CDR3 is TGCAGTGCTAGCCGTGGTGGCTACACCTTC. This sequence encodes CSASRGGYTF.

This clone was observed a few times. This chain links TRBV7-2 with TRBJ2-7; D gene uncertain. The CDR3 covers 11 residues. V dropped 6 bases and J dropped 6 bases, with 9 bases sitting between them. The germline gives CDR1 SGHTA, CDR2 FQGNSA. CDR3 in DNA: TGTGCCAGCAGTTCATTGAGCGAGCAGTACTTC. Protein sequence: CASSSLSEQYF. The complete variable domain, with remaining parts taken from reference TRBV7-2 and TRBJ2-7, reads GAGVSQSPSNKVTEKGKDVELRCDPISGHTALYWYRQSLGQGLEFLIYFQGNSAPDKSGLPSDRFSAERTGGSVSTLTIQRTQQEDSAVYLCASSSLSEQYFGPGTRLTVT.

The genes are TRBV11-2 and TRBJ2-1; the D is unclear. Trimming removed 2 bases from V and 7 bases from J, with 9 bases in between. The CDR3 spans 13 residues. Germline V lookup: CDR1 SGHAT, CDR2 FQNNGV. The CDR3 loop reads CASSLSLGNEQFF. CDR3 nucleotides: TGTGCCAGCAGCTTATCGTTGGGAAATGAGCAGTTCTTC. Combining the CDR3 with reference TRBV11-2 and TRBJ2-1 gives the whole variable domain EAGVAQSPRYKIIEKRQSVAFWCNPISGHATLYWYQQILGQGPKLLIQFQNNGVVDDSQLPKDRFSAERLKGVDSTLKIQPAKLEDSAVYLCASSLSLGNEQFFGPGTRLTVL.

This chain uses TRBV30 with TRBJ1-3, with D possibly being TRBD1 (5 bases). The germline CDR1 and CDR2 sequences are GTSNPN and SVGIG (reference sequence). The V gene lost 1 base and the J gene lost 0 bases, with 13 bases spanning the gap. The CDR3 runs to 16 residues. In DNA form, the CDR3 reads TGTGCCTGGAGTGACCCGACAGCCAGCTCTGGAAACACCATATATTTT. It translates to CAWSDPTASSGNTIYF.

The rearrangement links TRBV7-2 to TRBJ2-7; a possible D gene is TRBD2 (5 bases). Germline V gene sequence: CDR1 SGHTA, CDR2 FQGNSA. CDR3 length: 13 amino acids. Trimming took off 2 bases at V and 2 bases at J, with 7 bases between the two ends. CDR3 residues: CASSLRETYEQYF. The DNA of the CDR3 is TGTGCCAGCAGCTTACGGGAAACCTACGAGCAGTACTTC.

The chain is built from TRBV19 and TRBJ2-3; the match to TRBD1 covers 7 bases. After removal of 9 bases from V and 5 bases from J, the junction contained 2 bases not matched to a gene. The CDR3 is 11 residues long. Germline loops: CDR1 LNHDA, CDR2 SQIVND (reference sequence). CDR3 amino acids: CASHRGDTQYF. CDR3 in DNA: TGTGCCAGCCACAGGGGAGATACGCAGTATTTT.

This clone came up a few times. The chain carries TRBV6-1 and TRBJ1-5; D is ambiguous. Per the germline V gene, CDR1 is MNHNS and CDR2 is SASEGT. The CDR3 spans 11 residues. The V end lost 2 bases, the J end lost 12 bases, and 8 bases lay between the germline ends. The CDR3 coding sequence is TGTGCCAGCAGTGAACCTGGATTCCAGCATTTT. The encoded protein is CASSEPGFQHF.

This clone was detected only a few times. V usage is TRBV29-1 and J usage is TRBJ2-7; unclear D gene. The V and J ends lost 4 bases and 5 bases respectively, with 15 bases between them. From germline, CDR1 is SQVTM and CDR2 ANQGSEA. This CDR3 is built from 13 residues. CDR3 protein: CSVGGRLWNEQYF. CDR3 DNA: TGCAGCGTTGGAGGACGGTTGTGGAACGAGCAGTACTTC.

This clone was seen once. CDR3 sequence (DNA): TGCGCCAGCAGCCATGACAGGGGGGGTTATCAGCCCCAGCATTTT. Amino acid sequence: CASSHDRGGYQPQHF. The rearrangement uses TRBV4-3 and TRBJ1-5, with TRBD1 identical over 9 bases. From germline, CDR1 is LGHNA and CDR2 YSLEER. With 3 bases clipped from V and 5 bases from J, the junction kept 5 bases outside the gene matches. The CDR3 length is 15 residues.

This clone was found once. V is TRBV4-3 and J is TRBJ1-1; 10 bases match TRBD1. V dropped 1 base and J dropped 10; count of bases not matched to a gene: 6. Germline loops: CDR1 LGHNA, CDR2 YSLEER. The CDR3 extends over 14 amino acids. The CDR3 sequence: CASSQGGTGVAAFF. CDR3 nucleotide sequence: TGCGCCAGCAGCCAAGGGGGGACAGGGGTGGCAGCTTTCTTT.

The table lists this clone with many counts. The V gene is TRBV7-2, the J gene TRBJ2-1; D remains ambiguous. Trimming took 2 bases from V and 9 from J, leaving 11 bases between them. The length of the CDR3 is 13 residues. The germline V gene encodes CDR1 SGHTA and CDR2 FQGNSA. The DNA for the CDR3 is TGTGCCAGCAGCTTAAGGCGAGGAAGTGAGCAGTTCTTC. As protein: CASSLRRGSEQFF.

The chain couples TRBV15 to TRBJ2-7, with 9 bases fitting TRBD1. V shed 5 bases, J shed 9 bases, and the junction held 2 bases outside the gene matches. Germline V gene data show CDR1 as LNHNV and CDR2 as YYDKDF (reference sequence). The CDR3 covers 11 residues. The CDR3 here is CATSGTGLQYF. CDR3 in DNA: TGTGCCACCAGCGGGACAGGGTTGCAGTACTTC.

This clone was recorded a few times. The chain recombines TRBV10-3 with TRBJ1-1; 7 bases are a match to TRBD1. The germline V gene encodes CDR1 ENHRY and CDR2 SYGVKD. This CDR3 has 13 residues. V shed 0 bases and J 10 bases; nucleotides not matched to a gene: 5. CDR3 region: CAISESRGLGAFF. CDR3 DNA: TGTGCCATCAGTGAGTCGAGGGGGCTCGGAGCTTTCTTT.

This clone was seen more than once but under ten times. The rearrangement links TRBV2 to TRBJ2-7; the D is unclear. Trimming stripped 7 bases from V and 4 bases from J, with 14 bases between. The CDR3 length is 13 residues. Looked up from germline, CDR1 is SNHLY and CDR2 is FYNNEI. The CDR3 DNA sequence: TGTGCCAGCACGGGCAGTCCACCTTACGAGCAGTACTTC. Protein sequence: CASTGSPPYEQYF.

The V call is TRBV9, the J call TRBJ2-1, with D perhaps TRBD1 or TRBD2 (6 bases each). Germline-derived CDR1 and CDR2 are SGDLS and YYNGEE. The ends were cut back, 4 bases at V and 7 bases at J, with 18 bases in the middle. The CDR3 runs 15 residues. The CDR3 protein is CASSFRWGAGNEQFF. DNA of the CDR3: TGTGCCAGCAGCTTTAGGTGGGGGGCCGGGAATGAGCAGTTCTTC.

This clone was detected only a few times. The rearrangement uses TRBV29-1 and TRBJ2-1, with 14 bases matching TRBD2. The V and J ends lost 6 bases and 9 bases, in that order; junction bases with no gene match: 7. The CDR3 consists of 14 residues. Germline V gene sequence: CDR1 SQVTM, CDR2 ANQGSEA. CDR3 region: CSVAGTSGGSEQFF. The CDR3, as DNA: TGCAGCGTCGCCGGGACTAGCGGGGGTAGTGAGCAGTTCTTC.

The chain carries TRBV9 and TRBJ2-3; 7 bases fit TRBD2. The V segment lost 4 bases and the J segment 4 bases; nucleotides outside the gene matches: 9. CDR3 length: 15 amino acids. Germline V CDR1 and CDR2: SGDLS, YYNGEE. In nucleotides, the CDR3 is TGTGCCAGCAGCTTTGTTCTGACTAGCCCAGATACGCAGTATTTT. This translates into CASSFVLTSPDTQYF.

The chain has TRBV13 and TRBJ2-1, with D unresolved. Germline V gene sequence: CDR1 PRHDT, CDR2 FYEKMQ (reference sequence). The CDR3 is made up of 13 amino acids. With 10 bases removed from V and 5 bases from J, the gap between germline ends came to 15 bases. The CDR3 DNA follows: TGTGCCACCGAGGTCCTTCCTAACAATGAGCAGTTCTTC. Translated, it gives CATEVLPNNEQFF. Using reference TRBV13 and TRBJ2-1 for the parts outside the CDR3, the full variable domain is AAGVIQSPRHLIKEKRETATLKCYPIPRHDTVYWYQQGPGQDPQFLISFYEKMQSDKGSIPDRFSAQQFSDYHSELNMSSLELGDSALYFCATEVLPNNEQFFGPGTRLTVL.

The chain links TRBV30 to TRBJ1-1; the D gene is possibly TRBD1 (6 bases). In germline, CDR1 is GTSNPN, CDR2 SVGIG (reference sequence). The ends were cut back, 3 bases at V and 3 bases at J, with 11 bases in the middle. CDR3 length equals 13 residues. The CDR3 spells CAWRYRTDTEAFF. The CDR3 nucleotides read TGTGCCTGGAGATATAGGACAGACACTGAAGCTTTCTTT.